Shown below are 21 T cell receptor beta chains from a single sample sequenced in a study of blood T cell repertoires in COVID-19. Generated by immunoSEQ multiplex PCR, the TCRdb table keeps only in-frame clones and is missing some. The sample contains around 240,000 clones, 75% to 90% of which appear only once. Sequences were obtained from PBMCs or T cells enriched from blood (not recorded which). These receptors came from a woman between 45 and 65 years old who had recovered from COVID-19.

The V gene is TRBV7-9, the J gene TRBJ1-1, with D tentatively TRBD1 (6 bases). CDR3 length: 15 residues. Germline lookup yields CDR1 SEHNR and CDR2 FQNEAQ (reference sequence). V was cut by 3 bases and J by 0 bases, with 11 bases left in between. CDR3 sequence: CASSFQDSLNTEAFF. The CDR3, as DNA: TGTGCCAGCAGCTTCCAGGACAGCCTGAACACTGAAGCTTTCTTT.

This chain uses TRBV7-8 with TRBJ1-1, with no clear D. This CDR3 contains 16 residues. Germline CDR1 SGHVS, CDR2 FQNEAQ. Trimming took 1 base from V and 1 from J, leaving 13 bases between them. The CDR3 sequence is CASSLGRGQPNTEAFF. The CDR3 DNA reads TGTGCCAGCAGCTTAGGCCGAGGGCAGCCGAACACTGAAGCTTTCTTT.

The chain is built from TRBV6-6 and TRBJ1-4, with TRBD1 matching over 7 bases. The J segment lost 4 bases and the V segment lost 0 bases, leaving 5 bases of the junction unmatched. Germline CDR1 and CDR2: MNHNY and SVGAGI (reference sequence). CDR3 length: 16 amino acids. The CDR3 bases are TGTGCCAGCAGTTACTCGAAGGGACAGCTTAATGAAAAACTGTTTTTT. Translation gives CASSYSKGQLNEKLFF.

The chain links TRBV18 to TRBJ2-5; the D gene is possibly TRBD2 (6 bases). With 0 bases removed from V and 4 bases from J, the gap between germline ends came to 9 bases. This CDR3 has 14 amino acids. Per the germline V gene, CDR1 is KGHSH and CDR2 is LQKENI. DNA for the CDR3: TGTGCCAGCTCACCACCCCCGACTAGAGAGACCCAGTACTTC. Protein product: CASSPPPTRETQYF.

The gene calls are TRBV15 and TRBJ1-2; TRBD1 matches at 8 bases. V shed 3 bases, J shed 6 bases, and the junction held 6 bases outside the gene matches. CDR1 is LNHNV, CDR2 YYDKDF, per germline (reference sequence). CDR3 length: 14 residues. CDR3 nucleotide sequence: TGTGCCACCAGCAGGGGTTCAGGGGGCGATGGCTACACCTTC. This encodes CATSRGSGGDGYTF.

The chain employs TRBV2 and TRBJ2-5; TRBD2 aligns across 9 bases. Germline CDR1 is SNHLY and CDR2 is FYNNEI. The CDR3 extends over 14 amino acids. Germline trimming cut 6 bases from V and 9 bases from J; bases unmatched to any gene: 11. CDR3 loop: CASSFGLATGAQYF. CDR3 sequence (DNA): TGTGCCAGCAGCTTCGGACTAGCGACGGGCGCCCAGTACTTC.

This clone was detected once. The DNA of the CDR3 is TGCGCCAGCAGCTTGGGCAGGGCGAACACTGAAGCTTTCTTT. Encoded protein: CASSLGRANTEAFF. V usage is TRBV5-1 and J usage is TRBJ1-1; D might be TRBD1 (5 bases). This CDR3 comprises 14 residues. Germline CDR1 and CDR2: SGHRS and YFSETQ. Trimming took off 0 bases at V and 1 base at J, with 7 bases between the two ends.

About this clone itself: An end of the junction differs from the germline gene, which may be a read error. This chain connects TRBV7-7 to TRBJ2-1; 8 positions agree with TRBD2. Germline V lookup: CDR1 SSHAT, CDR2 FNYEAQ (reference sequence). CDR3 size: 15 residues. Here the CDR3 DNA reads TGTGCTAGCAGTGACTCTAGCGGGCCCTACAATGAGCAGTTCTTC. Translation gives CASSDSSGPYNEQFF.

The J gene is TRBJ1-2, the V gene TRBV7-8; 7 bases fit TRBD1. The CDR3 spans 14 residues. Germline V gene lookup returns CDR1 SGHVS and CDR2 FQNEAQ. The junction had 5 bases not matched to a gene; V was cut back by 5 bases and J by 2 bases. The CDR3 nucleotides are TGTGCCAGCAGCACGACAGGGATAAACTATGGCTACACCTTC. Translated, it gives CASSTTGINYGYTF.

The chain joins TRBV5-4 to TRBJ2-1; D perhaps matches TRBD2 (6 bases). V was pared by 6 bases and J by 3 bases, with 19 bases between. The CDR3 is 16 residues long. The germline CDR1 and CDR2 sequences are SGHNT and YYREEE (reference sequence). The CDR3 nucleotides are TGTGCCAGCACCCCCCGGACGGGGGAACTCTACAATGAGCAGTTCTTC. Its translation: CASTPRTGELYNEQFF.

The chain employs TRBV2 and TRBJ1-3, with D possibly being TRBD1 (5 bases). V dropped 8 bases and J dropped 8 bases, with 10 bases sitting between them. Germline CDR1 SNHLY, CDR2 FYNNEI. The CDR3 totals 11 residues. This chain's CDR3 is CASGGGDTIYF. Written as DNA, the CDR3 is TGTGCCAGCGGTGGGGGAGACACCATATATTTT.

This chain connects TRBV3-1 (or the pseudogene TRBV3-2) to TRBJ1-1; D possibly corresponds to TRBD1 (6 bases). The CDR3 spans 14 residues. The V end was cut by 3 bases, the J end by 5 bases, with 13 bases between. Germline CDR1 is LGHDT and CDR2 is YNNKEL (reference sequence). The CDR3 is CASSHIRGGTEAFF. The CDR3 nucleotides are TGTGCCAGCAGCCATATAAGGGGGGGGACTGAAGCTTTCTTT.

The chain combines TRBV19 with TRBJ2-2, with no clear D. V lost 11 bases and J lost 3, with 4 bases in between. Germline lookup yields CDR1 LNHDA and CDR2 SQIVND (reference sequence). The CDR3 contains 10 residues. CDR3 amino acids: CALYTGELFF. CDR3 nucleotides: TGTGCCCTTTACACCGGGGAGCTGTTTTTT.

The chain couples TRBV21-1 to TRBJ2-7; TRBD1 reflects the table's D call only, with no check against the DNA. TRBV21-1 is designated a pseudogene. There are 15 residues in the CDR3. Written as DNA, the CDR3 is TGTGCCAGCAGCAGACCGGGACAAGAGGGGCACGAGCAGTACTTC. This translates into CASSRPGQEGHEQYF.

This chain uses TRBV6-2 or TRBV6-3 with TRBJ1-2; 10 positions match TRBD1. The CDR3 is 13 amino acids. Germline V CDR1 and CDR2: MNHEY, SVGEGT. V lost 4 bases and J lost 8; bases outside the gene matches: 4. Here the CDR3 DNA reads TGTGCCAGCAGTTCGGGGACAGGGGTCGGCTACACCTTC. Encoded protein: CASSSGTGVGYTF.

This clone was seen just once. This sequence joins TRBV27 and TRBJ2-7; 7 nucleotides align to TRBD2. With 8 bases clipped from V and 3 bases from J, the junction kept 10 bases outside the gene matches. In germline, CDR1 is MNHEY, CDR2 SMNVEV (reference sequence). This CDR3 spans 14 amino acids. The DNA for the CDR3 is TGTGCCAGCGGAATTAGCGGGCCGGTCTACGAGCAGTACTTC. Translation: CASGISGPVYEQYF.

The chain recombines TRBV20-1 with TRBJ2-3; TRBD1 matches at 9 bases. V gave up 3 bases and J gave up 4 bases; unmatched junction bases: 5. The CDR3 is made up of 14 amino acids. CDR1 DFQATT and CDR2 SNEGSKA come from the germline V gene (reference sequence). CDR3 sequence: CSASHRGLSDTQYF. CDR3 in DNA: TGCAGTGCTAGTCACAGGGGGCTCTCAGATACGCAGTATTTT.

The genes are TRBV7-6 and TRBJ1-1, with D perhaps TRBD1 (5 bases). The CDR3 loop spans 14 amino acids. Germline lookup yields CDR1 SGHVS and CDR2 FNYEAQ. With 5 bases removed from V and 1 base from J, the gap between germline ends came to 11 bases. The CDR3 protein is CASSAQGGNTEAFF. CDR3 DNA: TGTGCCAGCAGCGCTCAGGGTGGGAACACTGAAGCTTTCTTT.

The CDR3 here is CASSASPGQRYNEQFF. CDR3 DNA sequence: TGTGCCAGCAGTGCATCACCGGGACAGAGATACAATGAGCAGTTCTTC. This chain uses TRBV27 with TRBJ2-1, with 7 bases fitting TRBD1. In germline, CDR1 is MNHEY, CDR2 SMNVEV (reference sequence). The CDR3 runs to 16 residues. The V gene end was trimmed by 5 bases and the J gene end by 4 bases; junction bases not matched to a gene: 11.

This clone has just one count. This chain connects TRBV28 to TRBJ2-7; D gene ambiguous. This CDR3 is 15 amino acids long. The germline V gene has CDR1 MDHEN and CDR2 SYDVKM. V shed 5 bases and J shed 0 bases, with 14 bases lying between them. CDR3 in DNA: TGTGCCAGCAGTATCCGGGTCCCGAGCTCCTACGAGCAGTACTTC. Its protein product is CASSIRVPSSYEQYF.

The gene calls are TRBV2 and TRBJ1-6; perhaps TRBD1 as D (5 bases). The CDR3 contains 15 residues. The V gene's germline CDR1 is SNHLY and CDR2 FYNNEI. Trimming pared 6 bases from V and 5 bases from J, leaving 14 bases between. CDR3: CASRASTVNNSPLHF. The CDR3 nucleotides are TGTGCCAGCAGGGCCTCGACAGTAAATAATTCACCCCTCCACTTT.